This T cell receptor beta chain was recorded in a study of cytomegalovirus exposure and HLA in healthy donors. About the research overall: A later analysis reported the same platform for the 110 or so validation repertoires and the 650 to 750 first-cohort repertoires.

Study outcomes and limitations: TCR sequences were mostly rare, though some public TCRs occurred in many donors. The study put under 200 TCR beta chains on its list as cytomegalovirus-associated.

This clone was seen a single time. Its antigen remains unknown. Here immunoSEQ multiplex PCR was the method, and the copy in TCRdb shows in-frame clones only, minus some. The sample has about 55,000 clones, 90% seen once. Germline V gene sequence: CDR1 MGHDK, CDR2 SYGVNS. The CDR3 covers 12 residues. Trimming took off 9 bases at V and 7 bases at J, with 15 bases between the two ends. The sample consisted of PBMCs. This rearrangement joins TRBV25-1 to TRBJ1-2; tentative D call: TRBD1 (6 bases). The sequence was collected from a man younger than 30 in good health and CMV-seronegative. The CDR3 nucleotides read TGTGCCAGTCGGGGGGCGCAGCTTGGCTACACCTTC. As protein: CASRGAQLGYTF.